This T cell receptor (beta chain) originates from a study of cytomegalovirus exposure and HLA in healthy donors. Points from the study as a whole: The authors assumed roughly uniform sequencing depth across donors for presence/absence analyses.

This CDR3 is built from 20 residues. The trim removed 0 bases at V and 4 bases at J, leaving 17 bases unmatched. The germline V gene has CDR1 LGHNA and CDR2 YSLEER. The study ran its PCR with 60 Vbeta and 13 Jbeta primers. Generated by immunoSEQ multiplex PCR, the TCRdb table keeps only in-frame clones and is missing some. The sample has 90,000 to 95,000 clones, 81% seen once. This clone was detected a few times. Its cognate antigen is unknown. The receptor's source is a girl between 2 and 10 years old in good health and CMV-seropositive. Sequencing used PBMCs. The rearrangement uses TRBV4-3 and TRBJ2-1, with 8 bases aligning to TRBD2. Written as DNA, the CDR3 is TGCGCCAGCAGCCAAGATAAGGGGACGGGAGGGCGAAAGTCGTACAATGAGCAGTTCTTC. Amino acids: CASSQDKGTGGRKSYNEQFF.